Listed below are T cell receptor beta chains from one sample, sequenced in a study of control samples from healthy donors and cancer patients. Generated by immunoSEQ multiplex PCR, the TCRdb table keeps only in-frame clones and is missing some. The data contain about 170,000 clones, around nine tenths of them singletons. Sequencing used blood. Source of these receptors: a man aged 30 to 45 in good health. Each CDR3 is given with its conserved first and last residue. D genes are given only for firm matches. Expanded clones get a size class; other rows say once, few or many, or leave the size out.

clone size,J gene,D gene,V gene,CDR3 DNA,CDR3 protein
NA,TRBJ1-4,TRBD1,TRBV7-9,TGTGCCAGCAGCTCGGACAGGGACGGTGAAAAACTGTTTTTT,CASSSDRDGEKLFF
NA,TRBJ1-1,NA,TRBV28,TGTGCCAGCAAGTGGAAGCTGGGGGAAGCTTTCTTT,CASKWKLGEAFF
NA,TRBJ1-1,NA,TRBV14,TGTGCCAGCAGCCAAGATTTCAACACTGAAGCTTTCTTT,CASSQDFNTEAFF
NA,TRBJ1-1,NA,TRBV29-1,TGCAGCGCTGGAGGGGAGGGGCCGCGGAACACTGAAGCTTTCTTT,CSAGGEGPRNTEAFF
NA,TRBJ2-3,NA,TRBV4-2,TGTGCCAGCAGCCACGGAACGGGACCAAACACAGATACGCAGTATTTT,CASSHGTGPNTDTQYF
few,TRBJ1-6,NA,TRBV7-2,TGTGCCAGCAGATCGGACAGCCGTAATTCACCCCTCCACTTT,CASRSDSRNSPLHF
NA,TRBJ2-7,NA,TRBV20-1,TGCAGTGCTAGTACAGGGACCGGGACGAGATACGAGCAGTACTTC,CSASTGTGTRYEQYF
NA,TRBJ1-1,NA,TRBV6-5,TGTGCCAGCGCGGGGCGACGGATGAACACTGAAGCTTTCTTT,CASAGRRMNTEAFF
NA,TRBJ1-2,TRBD1,TRBV19,TGTGCCAGTAGTAGGGAGGGGGGCCGACAGGGCATCACCTTC,CASSREGGRQGITF
NA,TRBJ1-4,NA,TRBV19,TGTGCCAGTATGGCGGGTAGTCAGGGGAATGAAAAACTGTTTTTT,CASMAGSQGNEKLFF
NA,TRBJ1-2,TRBD1,TRBV2,TGTGCCAGCCTCACACAGGGGCGCGGCTATGGCTACACCTTC,CASLTQGRGYGYTF
NA,TRBJ2-1,NA,TRBV11-3,TGTGCCAGCAGCCGCACCTCTAGCTCCTACAATGAGCAGTTCTTC,CASSRTSSSYNEQFF
NA,TRBJ2-1,NA,TRBV27,TGTGCCAGCAGGCGACCCGAGGACAATGAGCAGTTCTTC,CASRRPEDNEQFF
NA,TRBJ1-1,NA,TRBV25-1,TGTGCCAGCAGTGTAGGAGTTGGAGCTTTCTTT,CASSVGVGAFF
NA,TRBJ2-5,NA,TRBV7-2,TGTGCCAGCAGCTACCGGAGTGGGGGCCAGTACTTC,CASSYRSGGQYF
NA,TRBJ2-7,TRBD2,TRBV28,TGTGCCAGCAGTCTTCCGGGACTAGGGGCAGTCGAGCAGTACTTC,CASSLPGLGAVEQYF
NA,TRBJ1-5,NA,TRBV6-2/TRBV6-3,TGTGCCAGCAGTTACCTTCGACTGCCTTCCAATCAGCCCCAGCATTTT,CASSYLRLPSNQPQHF
NA,TRBJ2-1,NA,TRBV19,TGTAGCCTCCCCCGCCCTCAGTGCAATGAGCAGTTCTTC,CSLPRPQCNEQFF
NA,TRBJ2-7,TRBD1,TRBV5-1,TGCGCCAGCAGCAAAGACAGGGGGCACGAGCAGTACTTC,CASSKDRGHEQYF
NA,TRBJ2-7,NA,TRBV5-1,TGCGCCAGCAGCTTGACCACCTACGAGCAGTACTTC,CASSLTTYEQYF
NA,TRBJ2-1,TRBD1,TRBV5-1,TGCGCCAGCAGCTTCTCGGGACAGGGATACAATGAGCAGTTCTTC,CASSFSGQGYNEQFF
NA,TRBJ2-5,TRBD2,TRBV3-1/TRBV3-2,TGTGCCAGCAGCCAGTTGTCCGGGACTAGCGAGCGCGCCCAGTACTTC,CASSQLSGTSERAQYF
few,TRBJ1-1,TRBD1,TRBV27,TGTGCCAGCAGGGGACAGGGGGCAGAGAACACTGAAGCTTTCTTT,CASRGQGAENTEAFF
NA,TRBJ1-5,NA,TRBV18,TGTGCCAGCTCACCACTAGGAGGAGGGAATCAGCCCCAGCATTTT,CASSPLGGGNQPQHF
NA,TRBJ1-6,NA,TRBV4-2,TGTGCCAGCAGCCAAGGGGACAAGAGTTCACCCCTCCACTTT,CASSQGDKSSPLHF
NA,TRBJ1-2,TRBD1,TRBV27,TGTGCCAGCACCCCAGGGGGCAACTATGGCTACACCTTC,CASTPGGNYGYTF
NA,TRBJ2-2,NA,TRBV18,TGTGCCAGCTCACCAAGGGGATTGAACACCGGGGAGCTGTTTTTT,CASSPRGLNTGELFF
NA,TRBJ2-3,NA,TRBV3-1/TRBV3-2,TGTGCCAGCAGCCTTTCGACAGATACGCAGTATTTT,CASSLSTDTQYF
NA,TRBJ1-2,NA,TRBV10-3,TGTGCCATCAGTGGCAGGGAATATGGCTACACCTTC,CAISGREYGYTF
NA,TRBJ2-2,NA,TRBV6-5,TGTGCCAGCAGTTACGTCCTCAGGAGAAACACCGGGGAGCTGTTTTTT,CASSYVLRRNTGELFF
NA,TRBJ2-2,TRBD1,TRBV9,TGTGCCAGCAGCGGGACAGGGGAGGTCGGGGAGCTGTTTTTT,CASSGTGEVGELFF
NA,TRBJ1-6,TRBD1,TRBV28,TGTGCCAGCAGGTACCGGGACAGGGGGAACTCACCCCTCCACTTT,CASRYRDRGNSPLHF
NA,TRBJ2-5,NA,TRBV11-2,TGTGCCAGCAGCCCCGGACACGGGGAAGAGACCCAGTACTTC,CASSPGHGEETQYF
NA,TRBJ1-6,TRBD1,TRBV6-5,TGTGCCAGCAGCCCGACAGGGATCTCACCCCTCCACTTT,CASSPTGISPLHF
NA,TRBJ2-5,NA,TRBV2,TGTGCCAGCAGTGCCTCCCAAGAGACCCAGTACTTC,CASSASQETQYF
few,TRBJ1-2,NA,TRBV5-4,TGTGCCAGCAGCCCACCTGGACAGTATGGTGGCTACACCTTC,CASSPPGQYGGYTF
NA,TRBJ2-7,NA,TRBV29-1,TGCAGCGTTGGCGGGCGGGGTAAGGGCCAGGGACACGAGCAGTACTTC,CSVGGRGKGQGHEQYF
NA,TRBJ2-3,TRBD1,TRBV29-1,TGCAGCGTTGGGGGACAGTTTGATACGCAGTATTTT,CSVGGQFDTQYF
NA,TRBJ1-2,NA,TRBV28,TGTGCCAGCAGTGGATGGACACCTACTACTTTTAACTATGGCTACACCTTC,CASSGWTPTTFNYGYTF
NA,TRBJ2-2,NA,TRBV6-5,TGTGCCAGCAGGCCGGGGCTTAACACCGGGGAGCTGTTTTTT,CASRPGLNTGELFF
NA,TRBJ2-7,NA,TRBV28,TGTGCCAGCAGTCCTGCCGGCTCCTACGAGCAGTACTTC,CASSPAGSYEQYF
once,TRBJ1-6,NA,TRBV5-1,TGCGCCAGCAGTCTGACAGTCGAAGGATCACCCCTCCACTTT,CASSLTVEGSPLHF
NA,TRBJ1-2,NA,TRBV20-1,TGCAGTGCTAGTAGCGGAGCCAACTATGGCTACACCTTC,CSASSGANYGYTF
NA,TRBJ1-5,NA,TRBV2,TGTGCCAGCAGTGAATTAGGCCACGGGTTGGGGGCCCAGCATTTT,CASSELGHGLGAQHF
few,TRBJ2-6,NA,TRBV6-5,TGTGCCAGCAGTTCCGGCGCCAACGTCCTGACTTTC,CASSSGANVLTF
once,TRBJ1-2,TRBD1,TRBV30,TGTGCCTGGACCCCACAGGGGATGGAGAGCGGCTACACCTTC,CAWTPQGMESGYTF
NA,TRBJ2-2,TRBD2,TRBV9,TGTGCCAGCAGCGTAGCTCCTAGCGGGGCGACGGGTGGCACCGGGGAGCTGTTTTTT,CASSVAPSGATGGTGELFF
NA,TRBJ2-5,TRBD1,TRBV27,TGTGCCAGCAGACGGGGACAGGGAGGATTGGAGACCCAGTACTTC,CASRRGQGGLETQYF
NA,TRBJ2-4,NA,TRBV15,TGTGCCACCAGCAGAGGGGCAAGGGAGCAGTACTTC,CATSRGAREQYF
once,TRBJ1-1,NA,TRBV6-5,TGTGCCAGCAGCCCGGGACGGCCTAGATCTGAAGCTTTCTTT,CASSPGRPRSEAFF
NA,TRBJ2-2,NA,TRBV5-4,TGTGCCAGCAGTCGGGACACCACCGGGGAGCTGTTTTTT,CASSRDTTGELFF
NA,TRBJ1-6,NA,TRBV7-9,TGTGCCAGCAGCTTAGGGGTTGCAGGGGATTCACCCCTCCACTTT,CASSLGVAGDSPLHF
NA,TRBJ2-1,TRBD2,TRBV5-1,TGCGCCAGCACCTTAGTAGCGGGAGCCTACAATGAGCAGTTCTTC,CASTLVAGAYNEQFF
NA,TRBJ2-2,NA,TRBV7-2,TGTGCCAGCAGCTCCCACTTCCCCACCGGGGAGCTGTTTTTT,CASSSHFPTGELFF
NA,TRBJ2-7,NA,TRBV5-5,TGTGCCAGCAGCTTGGATCCCAATCAACAGGGCTTCCACTTCTACGAGCAGTACTTC,CASSLDPNQQGFHFYEQYF
NA,TRBJ1-2,NA,TRBV3-1/TRBV3-2,TGTGCCAGCCGGGACGGGAACTATGGCTACACCTTC,CASRDGNYGYTF
NA,TRBJ1-1,NA,TRBV24-1,TGTGCCACCAGTGATTTTACAGAGACTGAAGCTTTCTTT,CATSDFTETEAFF
NA,TRBJ2-7,TRBD2,TRBV27,TGTGCCAGCAGTCCGGGGACTAGCTACGAGCAGTACTTC,CASSPGTSYEQYF
NA,TRBJ1-4,NA,TRBV4-2,TGTGCCAGCAGCCAAGGAACCGACAGCCTTGGGGGGTTGAAACTGTTTTTT,CASSQGTDSLGGLKLFF
NA,TRBJ2-2,TRBD2,TRBV7-8,TGTGCCAGCAGCGCCCGGGGAGCGGGAGTGACCGGGGAGCTGTTTTTT,CASSARGAGVTGELFF